The sequence of this TCR beta chain was determined in a study of T cells after yellow fever vaccination. Via MiXCR, TCRdb re-called the 5' RACE reads, giving one row per CDR3 protein. The repertoire holds 200,000 to 300,000 distinct CDR3 sequences, about 7% seen once, with roughly 1% in the top ten. In its sample, this clonotype was seen a few times. The source material was CD4+ T cells sorted from PBMCs, sampled on the day of the yellow fever booster vaccination. The receptor was isolated from a man under 40 who received the YFV17D yellow fever vaccine.

The CDR3 DNA reads as TGTGCCAGTAGCCTACTAGCGGGAGTGACTGAGCAGTTCTTC. It encodes CASSLLAGVTEQFF. The chain recombines TRBV19 with TRBJ2-1, with TRBD2 identical over 11 bases. Germline CDR1 LNHDA, CDR2 SQIVND (reference sequence). J gave up 9 bases and V 6 bases, and 7 bases lay outside the gene matches. CDR3 size: 14 residues.